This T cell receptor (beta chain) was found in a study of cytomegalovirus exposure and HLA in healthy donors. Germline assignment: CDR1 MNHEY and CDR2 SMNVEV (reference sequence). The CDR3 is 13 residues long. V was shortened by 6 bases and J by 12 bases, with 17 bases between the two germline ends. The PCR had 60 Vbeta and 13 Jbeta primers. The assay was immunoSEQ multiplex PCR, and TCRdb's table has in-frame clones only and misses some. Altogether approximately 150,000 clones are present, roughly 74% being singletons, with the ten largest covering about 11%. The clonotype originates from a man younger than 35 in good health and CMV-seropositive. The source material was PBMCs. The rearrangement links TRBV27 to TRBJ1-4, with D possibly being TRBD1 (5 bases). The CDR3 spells CASSLQGTDQLFF. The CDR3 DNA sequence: TGTGCCAGCAGCCTGCAGGGCACCGATCAACTGTTTTTT. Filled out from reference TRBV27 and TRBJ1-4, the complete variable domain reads EAQVTQNPRYLITVTGKKLTVTCSQNMNHEYMSWYRQDPGLGLRQIYYSMNVEVTDKGDVPEGYKVSRKEKRNFPLILESPSPNQTSLYFCASSLQGTDQLFFGSGTQLSVL.